These 27 T cell receptor beta chains originate from one sample sequenced in a study of blood T cells in healthy people across ages. A sample-barcoded 5' primer and a J-beta primer mix were used in a second PCR of roughly 7 to 12 cycles. TCRdb re-derived calls from the 5' RACE reads in MiXCR, one entry per CDR3 protein. Of about 1.8 million distinct CDR3 sequences in the sample, about 49% were seen once. The sequenced sample consisted of blood. The origin of the receptors is a woman in her thirties or forties in good health.

The chain recombines TRBV6-5 with TRBJ2-3, with 12 positions matching TRBD1. This CDR3 is built from 16 residues. The germline gives CDR1 MNHEY, CDR2 SVGAGI. V was clipped by 7 bases and J by 7 bases; unmatched bases: 12. CDR3: CASKKPGTGGANTQYF. In DNA, the CDR3 is TGTGCCAGCAAAAAACCAGGGACAGGGGGCGCGAATACGCAGTATTTT.

This clonotype has just a few counts. J is TRBJ2-5 and V is TRBV5-5; no clear D. The last part of the DNA fits TRBJ2-7 better; the J call may be wrong. The CDR3 sequence is 15 residues long. CDR1 and CDR2 from the germline V gene are SGHKS and YYEKEE (reference sequence). CDR3 residues: CASSLGPRSNYEQYF. CDR3 in DNA: TGTGCCAGCAGCTTGGGACCGAGGTCCAACTACGAGCAGTACTTC.

The rearrangement links TRBV20-1 to TRBJ2-1, with D possibly being TRBD1 (6 bases). The CDR3 consists of 14 residues. With 6 bases removed from V and 9 bases from J, the gap between germline ends came to 21 bases. Germline values: CDR1 DFQATT, CDR2 SNEGSKA (reference sequence). The CDR3, as DNA: TGCAGTGCCGAAACCGCAGGGGAGTGGGTTGAGCAGTTCTTC. Translation: CSAETAGEWVEQFF.

The table lists this clonotype with a few counts. The genes are TRBV2 and TRBJ1-2, with 9 bases lining up with TRBD1. V lost 5 bases, J lost 7 bases, and 11 bases stayed unmatched. CDR1 and CDR2 (germline): SNHLY, FYNNEI. The CDR3 contains 15 residues. CDR3 region: CASSTSKQGASGYTF. In DNA, the CDR3 is TGTGCCAGCAGTACCTCTAAACAGGGGGCGAGTGGCTACACCTTC.

This sequence joins TRBV24-1 and TRBJ1-5; tentative D call: TRBD1 (5 bases). The CDR3 spans 14 residues. Germline values: CDR1 KGHDR, CDR2 SFDVKD. The germline V and J ends were trimmed by 2 bases and 5 bases, with 9 bases remaining between them. This chain's CDR3 is CATSDWKQDQPQHF. CDR3 coding DNA: TGTGCCACCAGTGATTGGAAACAGGATCAGCCCCAGCATTTT.

The gene calls are TRBV20-1 and TRBJ1-2; possibly TRBD1 for D (5 bases). With 0 bases removed from V and 3 bases from J, the gap between germline ends came to 17 bases. CDR1 is DFQATT, CDR2 SNEGSKA, per germline (reference sequence). The CDR3 spans 16 residues. In DNA, the CDR3 is TGCAGTGCTAGAGATCGCGGGGAGGGGACCGACTATGGCTACACCTTC. This gives the protein CSARDRGEGTDYGYTF.

V usage is TRBV6-6 and J usage is TRBJ2-5, with 9 bases matching TRBD2. The CDR3 is 16 residues long. Germline V CDR1 and CDR2: MNHNY, SVGAGI (reference sequence). V shed 2 bases, J shed 2 bases, and the junction held 6 bases outside the gene matches. This CDR3 is CASSYTLAGAQETQYF. In DNA form, the CDR3 reads TGTGCCAGCAGTTACACCTTAGCGGGGGCGCAAGAGACCCAGTACTTC.

J is TRBJ2-3 and V is TRBV5-1, with TRBD1 as a possible D gene (5 bases). Germline V CDR1 and CDR2: SGHRS, YFSETQ. The CDR3 extends over 18 amino acids. V was clipped by 0 bases and J by 0 bases, with 17 bases between them. Here the CDR3 DNA reads TGCGCCAGCAGCTTGGCGGGTAGGGGATTCCGGAGCACAGATACGCAGTATTTT. Translation gives CASSLAGRGFRSTDTQYF.

This clonotype was seen just once. Germline is not matched at one junction end, which may reflect a read error. The CDR3 DNA follows: TGTGCCTGCAGTACGGGACGGTTGATCTATGGCTACACCTTC. Residues: CACSTGRLIYGYTF. V gene TRBV6-5 combines with J gene TRBJ1-2, with a tentative D call TRBD1 (5 bases). The CDR3 extends over 14 amino acids. Germline loops: CDR1 MNHEY, CDR2 SVGAGI.

In its sample, this clonotype was seen a few times. V and J are TRBV4-3 and TRBJ2-5; TRBD2 matches 12 bases. V dropped 4 bases and J dropped 5; count of bases not matched to a gene: 5. The CDR3 covers 15 residues. Germline V gives CDR1 LGHNA, CDR2 YSLEER. Here the CDR3 reads CASSRGTSGWETQYF. For the CDR3, the DNA is TGCGCCAGCAGCCGCGGGACTAGCGGGTGGGAGACCCAGTACTTC.

This clonotype was seen a handful of times. This chain uses TRBV20-1 with TRBJ2-7; D gene unclear. Looked up from germline, CDR1 is DFQATT and CDR2 is SNEGSKA (reference sequence). Trimming removed 3 bases from V and 0 bases from J, with 15 bases in between. This CDR3 region has 15 residues. As DNA, the CDR3 is TGCAGTGCTAGTGGTGGTTCGGCTAGCTCCTACGAGCAGTACTTC. Translation: CSASGGSASSYEQYF.

The chain uses TRBV7-8 and TRBJ1-1; D is ambiguous. This CDR3 has 18 amino acids. Trimming removed 0 bases at V and 0 bases at J, with 17 bases between. Germline lookup yields CDR1 SGHVS and CDR2 FQNEAQ. The DNA for the CDR3 is TGTGCCAGCAGCTTAGCTCCCCTCGCGGGCGGGATGAACACTGAAGCTTTCTTT. Translated, it gives CASSLAPLAGGMNTEAFF. The full variable domain, its missing parts supplied by reference TRBV7-8 and TRBJ1-1, is GAGVSQSPRYKVAKRGQDVALRCDPISGHVSLFWYQQALGQGPEFLTYFQNEAQLDKSGLPSDRFFAERPEGSVSTLKIQRTQQEDSAVYLCASSLAPLAGGMNTEAFFGQGTRLTVV.

This clonotype was observed a few times. V usage is TRBV28 and J usage is TRBJ1-2, with 8 bases aligning to TRBD1. The germline CDR1 and CDR2 sequences are MDHEN and SYDVKM. V trimming: 3 bases; J trimming: 1 base; junction bases outside the gene matches: 10. The CDR3 has 17 residues. This CDR3 reads CASSLPQGAGVNYGYTF. The CDR3 nucleotides are TGTGCCAGCAGTTTGCCTCAGGGGGCTGGGGTTAACTATGGCTACACCTTC.

The chain joins TRBV7-2 to TRBJ2-7; TRBD2 aligns across 9 bases. CDR1 and CDR2 (germline): SGHTA, FQGNSA. The CDR3 length is 14 residues. The V gene end was trimmed by 7 bases and the J gene end by 4 bases; junction bases not matched to a gene: 8. DNA for the CDR3: TGTGCCAGCACCCAGGGGCTAGCGGGATACGAGCAGTACTTC. This sequence encodes CASTQGLAGYEQYF.

The rearrangement uses TRBV20-1 and TRBJ2-4; D call uncertain. The CDR3 consists of 13 residues. Germline assignment: CDR1 DFQATT and CDR2 SNEGSKA (reference sequence). Trimming removed 1 base at V and 0 bases at J, with 4 bases between. CDR3: CSARAIAKNIQYF. The CDR3 coding sequence is TGCAGTGCTAGAGCGATAGCCAAAAACATTCAGTACTTC.

This clonotype has a handful of counts. The V call is TRBV2, the J call TRBJ2-5, with D maybe TRBD2 (6 bases). Trimming took off 6 bases at V and 2 bases at J, with 16 bases between the two ends. The CDR3 totals 15 residues. Germline values: CDR1 SNHLY, CDR2 FYNNEI. The CDR3 protein is CASRRDSREQETQYF. The CDR3 DNA is TGTGCCAGCAGAAGGGACTCTCGAGAGCAAGAGACCCAGTACTTC.

The table lists this clonotype with a few counts. This chain connects TRBV6-6 to TRBJ2-5; TRBD2 might be the D (7 bases). Germline CDR1 MNHNY, CDR2 SVGAGI (reference sequence). With 2 bases removed from V and 4 bases from J, the gap between germline ends came to 11 bases. The CDR3 has 14 residues. The DNA of the CDR3 is TGTGCCAGCAGTTACAGGGGGGGCTCAGAGACCCAGTACTTC. This codes for CASSYRGGSETQYF.

The chain joins TRBV5-1 to TRBJ2-5; D might be TRBD2 (5 bases). The CDR3 has 15 residues. CDR1 is SGHRS, CDR2 YFSETQ, per germline. The germline V and J ends were trimmed by 4 bases and 1 base, with 14 bases remaining between them. The CDR3 DNA reads as TGCGCCAGCAGCGATCCTTCCGGGGTCCAAGAGACCCAGTACTTC. This gives the protein CASSDPSGVQETQYF.

The chain is built from TRBV28 and TRBJ2-7, with TRBD2 as a possible D gene (5 bases). From germline, CDR1 is MDHEN and CDR2 SYDVKM. The germline V and J ends were trimmed by 5 bases and 9 bases, with 17 bases remaining between them. The length of the CDR3 is 13 residues. The CDR3 region is CASSPHTGKGQYF. The CDR3 coding sequence is TGTGCCAGCAGTCCCCATACGGGGAAAGGGCAGTACTTC. The full variable domain, with the rest looked up from reference TRBV28 and TRBJ2-7, is DVKVTQSSRYLVKRTGEKVFLECVQDMDHENMFWYRQDPGLGLRLIYFSYDVKMKEKGDIPEGYSVSREKKERFSLILESASTNQTSMYLCASSPHTGKGQYFGPGTRLTVT.

The chain joins TRBV15 to TRBJ2-5, with 11 bases fitting TRBD1. The CDR3 totals 16 residues. The ends lost 0 bases at V and 2 bases at J; junction bases unmatched: 2. CDR1 LNHNV and CDR2 YYDKDF come from the germline V gene (reference sequence). In DNA form, the CDR3 reads TGTGCCACCAGCAGAGAGGACAGGGGGCAGCAAGAGACCCAGTACTTC. Encoded protein: CATSREDRGQQETQYF.

This clonotype appeared many times. The CDR3 is CASSFSGGQGIYEQYF. CDR3 coding DNA: TGTGCCAGCAGCTTCTCCGGGGGACAGGGAATCTACGAGCAGTACTTC. This chain joins TRBV7-2 and TRBJ2-7; 9 positions agree with TRBD1. There are 16 residues in the CDR3. V dropped 3 bases and J dropped 3; count of bases not matched to a gene: 9. The germline CDR1 and CDR2 sequences are SGHTA and FQGNSA.

The CDR3 protein is CASSGPAGAGETQYF. The CDR3 bases are TGTGCCAGCAGCGGACCAGCGGGGGCGGGGGAGACCCAGTACTTC. The genes are TRBV9 and TRBJ2-7; 8 bases are a match to TRBD2. The J call may not be correct, given that the DNA end is closer to TRBJ2-5. The CDR3 extends over 15 amino acids. The germline V gene encodes CDR1 SGDLS and CDR2 YYNGEE.

This clonotype was detected once. An end of the junction differs from the germline gene, which may be a read error. The chain has TRBV6-6 and TRBJ2-7; 7 bases line up with TRBD1. CDR3 size: 13 residues. Germline V lookup: CDR1 MNHNY, CDR2 SVGAGI (reference sequence). CDR3 in DNA: TGTGCCATCCGACAGGGTTCGACCTACGAGCTGTACTTC. Translated, it gives CAIRQGSTYELYF.

The CDR3 nucleotides read TGTGCCAGCAGCTTTGGGCCGGGACAGTTGGGGTACGAGCAGTACTTC. Its translation is CASSFGPGQLGYEQYF. The chain carries TRBV7-2 and TRBJ2-7, with TRBD1 matching over 7 bases. The CDR3 is 16 residues long. CDR1 is SGHTA, CDR2 FQGNSA, per germline. J gave up 4 bases and V 3 bases, and 12 bases lay outside the gene matches.

The chain employs TRBV20-1 and TRBJ2-5, with 10 bases lining up with TRBD2. The CDR3 has 17 residues. J lost 4 bases, V lost 3 bases, and 14 bases had no gene match. Germline V gene sequence: CDR1 DFQATT, CDR2 SNEGSKA (reference sequence). CDR3 sequence reads: CSARKTRTSGWGETQYF. The CDR3 coding sequence is TGCAGTGCTAGGAAAACGAGGACTAGCGGCTGGGGAGAGACCCAGTACTTC.

This chain connects TRBV6-4 to TRBJ2-5, with no clear D. CDR1 and CDR2 (germline): MRHNA, SNTAGT. V lost 4 bases, J lost 11 bases, and 23 bases lay in between. CDR3 size: 15 residues. Written as DNA, the CDR3 is TGTGCCAGCAGTGTCGGTCTGAGCTCCTACAATGAGCAGTACTTC. Its protein is CASSVGLSSYNEQYF.

The genes are TRBV3-1 and TRBJ1-2, with 7 positions matching TRBD1. This CDR3 region has 13 residues. J gave up 8 bases and V 4 bases, and 7 bases lay outside the gene matches. Germline loops: CDR1 LGHDT, CDR2 YNNKEL (reference sequence). In DNA, the CDR3 is TGTGCCAGCAGCCTTTCGGGACAGAGCGGCTACACCTTC. It specifies CASSLSGQSGYTF.